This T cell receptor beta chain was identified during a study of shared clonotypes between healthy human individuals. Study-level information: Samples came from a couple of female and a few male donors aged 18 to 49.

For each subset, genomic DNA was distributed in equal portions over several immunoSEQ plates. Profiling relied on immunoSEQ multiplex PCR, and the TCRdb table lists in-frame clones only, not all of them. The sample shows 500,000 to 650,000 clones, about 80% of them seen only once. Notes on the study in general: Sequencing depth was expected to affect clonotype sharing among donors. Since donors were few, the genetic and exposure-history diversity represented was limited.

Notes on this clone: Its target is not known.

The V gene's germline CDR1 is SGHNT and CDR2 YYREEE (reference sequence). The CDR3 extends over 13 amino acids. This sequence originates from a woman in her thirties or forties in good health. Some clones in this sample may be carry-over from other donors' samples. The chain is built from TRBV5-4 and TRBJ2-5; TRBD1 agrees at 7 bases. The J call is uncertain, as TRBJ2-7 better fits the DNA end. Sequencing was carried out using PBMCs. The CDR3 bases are TGTGCCAGCAGCCCCGGGCCAGGGGGCGAGCAGTACTTC. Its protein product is CASSPGPGGEQYF.